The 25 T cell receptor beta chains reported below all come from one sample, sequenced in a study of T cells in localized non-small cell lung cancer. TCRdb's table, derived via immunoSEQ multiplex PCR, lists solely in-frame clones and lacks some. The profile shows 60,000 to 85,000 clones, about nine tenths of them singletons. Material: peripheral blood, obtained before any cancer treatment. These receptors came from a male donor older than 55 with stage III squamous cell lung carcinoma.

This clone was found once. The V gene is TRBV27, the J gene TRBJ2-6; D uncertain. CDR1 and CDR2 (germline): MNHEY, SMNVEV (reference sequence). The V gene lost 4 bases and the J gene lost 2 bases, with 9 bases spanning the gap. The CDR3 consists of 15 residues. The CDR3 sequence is CASSWSRTGANVLTF. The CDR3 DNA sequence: TGTGCCAGCAGTTGGAGCAGGACTGGGGCCAACGTCCTGACTTTC.

CDR3 in amino acids: CASSIQRTNYGYTF. CDR3 sequence (DNA): TGTGCCAGTAGTATCCAGAGAACTAACTATGGCTACACCTTC. V gene TRBV19 combines with J gene TRBJ1-2; D uncertain. The CDR3 loop spans 14 amino acids. V lost 3 bases, J lost 0 bases, and 8 bases lay in between. Germline CDR1 is LNHDA and CDR2 is SQIVND (reference sequence).

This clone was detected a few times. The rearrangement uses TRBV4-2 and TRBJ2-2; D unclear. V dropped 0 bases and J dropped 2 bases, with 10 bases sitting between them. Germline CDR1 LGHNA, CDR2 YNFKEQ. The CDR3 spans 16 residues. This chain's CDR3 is CASSQDVEINTGELFF. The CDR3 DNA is TGTGCCAGCAGCCAAGATGTGGAGATTAACACCGGGGAGCTGTTTTTT.

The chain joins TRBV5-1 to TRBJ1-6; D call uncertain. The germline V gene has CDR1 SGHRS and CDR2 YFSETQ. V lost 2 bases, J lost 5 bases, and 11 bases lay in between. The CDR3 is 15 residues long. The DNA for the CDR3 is TGCGCCAGCAGCTTATCACGGCAAAATAATTCACCCCTCCACTTT. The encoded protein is CASSLSRQNNSPLHF.

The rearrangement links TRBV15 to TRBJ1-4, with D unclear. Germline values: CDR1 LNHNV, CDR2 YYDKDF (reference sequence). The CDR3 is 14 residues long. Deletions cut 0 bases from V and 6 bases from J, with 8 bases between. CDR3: CATSRDRVDEKLFF. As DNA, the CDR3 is TGTGCCACCAGCAGAGATCGGGTAGATGAAAAACTGTTTTTT.

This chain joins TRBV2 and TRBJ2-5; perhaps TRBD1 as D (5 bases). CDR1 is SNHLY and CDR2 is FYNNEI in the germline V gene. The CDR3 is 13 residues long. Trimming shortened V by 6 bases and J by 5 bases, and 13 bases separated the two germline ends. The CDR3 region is CASRQGLQETQYF. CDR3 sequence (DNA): TGTGCCAGCAGGCAGGGTCTCCAGGAGACCCAGTACTTC. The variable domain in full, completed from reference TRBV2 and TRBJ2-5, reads EPEVTQTPSHQVTQMGQEVILRCVPISNHLYFYWYRQILGQKVEFLVSFYNNEISEKSEIFDDQFSVERPDGSNFTLKIRSTKLEDSAMYFCASRQGLQETQYFGPGTRLLVL.

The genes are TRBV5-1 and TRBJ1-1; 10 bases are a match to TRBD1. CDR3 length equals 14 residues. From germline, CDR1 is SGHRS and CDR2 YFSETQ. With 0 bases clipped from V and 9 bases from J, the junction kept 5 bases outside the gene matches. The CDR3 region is CASSLAETGGKAFF. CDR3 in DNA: TGCGCCAGCAGCTTGGCCGAGACAGGGGGCAAAGCTTTCTTT.

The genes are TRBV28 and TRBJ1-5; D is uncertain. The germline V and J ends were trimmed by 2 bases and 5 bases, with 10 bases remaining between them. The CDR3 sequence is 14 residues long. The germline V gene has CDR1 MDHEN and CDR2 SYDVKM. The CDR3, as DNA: TGTGCCAGCAGTTTACAGCAACACGATCAGCCCCAGCATTTT. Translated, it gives CASSLQQHDQPQHF.

The CDR3 reads CASEVGPGTSPQYF. CDR3 DNA: TGTGCCAGCGAGGTGGGGCCCGGGACTAGTCCTCAGTACTTC. This sequence joins TRBV6-5 and TRBJ2-5, with 8 nucleotides matching TRBD2. CDR3 length: 14 amino acids. Germline CDR1 MNHEY, CDR2 SVGAGI. J was trimmed by 11 bases and V by 8 bases; bases with no gene match: 16.

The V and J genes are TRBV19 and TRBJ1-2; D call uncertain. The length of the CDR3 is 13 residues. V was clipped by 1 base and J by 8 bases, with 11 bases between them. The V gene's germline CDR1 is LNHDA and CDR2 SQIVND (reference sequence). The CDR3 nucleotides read TGTGCCAGTAGTATAGCCCGCCAGGTCGGCTACACCTTC. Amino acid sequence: CASSIARQVGYTF.

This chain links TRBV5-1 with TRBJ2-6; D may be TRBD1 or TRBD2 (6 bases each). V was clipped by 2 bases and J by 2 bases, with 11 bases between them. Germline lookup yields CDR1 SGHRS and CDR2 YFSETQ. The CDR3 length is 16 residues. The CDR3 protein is CASSFFGGTGANVLTF. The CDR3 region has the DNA TGCGCCAGCAGCTTCTTCGGGGGCACTGGGGCCAACGTCCTGACTTTC.

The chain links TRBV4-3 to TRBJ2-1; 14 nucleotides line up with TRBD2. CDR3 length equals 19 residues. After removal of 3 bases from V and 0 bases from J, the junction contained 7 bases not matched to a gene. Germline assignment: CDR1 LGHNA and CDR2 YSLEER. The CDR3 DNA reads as TGCGCCAGCAGCCAGGGGACTAGCGGGGGCAGGAGCTCCTACAATGAGCAGTTCTTC. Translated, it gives CASSQGTSGGRSSYNEQFF.

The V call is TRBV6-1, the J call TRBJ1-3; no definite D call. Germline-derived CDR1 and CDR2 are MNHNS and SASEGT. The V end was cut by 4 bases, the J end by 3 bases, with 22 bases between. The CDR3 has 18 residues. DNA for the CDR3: TGTGCCAGCAGTGCCACTCACGAGAGAGGGCTCAGTGGAAACACCATATATTTT. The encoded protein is CASSATHERGLSGNTIYF.

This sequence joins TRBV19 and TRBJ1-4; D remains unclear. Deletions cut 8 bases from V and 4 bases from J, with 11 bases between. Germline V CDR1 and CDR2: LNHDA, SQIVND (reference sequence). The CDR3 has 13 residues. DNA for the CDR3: TGTGCCAGTTCTTTTAGATATAATGAAAAACTGTTTTTT. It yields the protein CASSFRYNEKLFF.

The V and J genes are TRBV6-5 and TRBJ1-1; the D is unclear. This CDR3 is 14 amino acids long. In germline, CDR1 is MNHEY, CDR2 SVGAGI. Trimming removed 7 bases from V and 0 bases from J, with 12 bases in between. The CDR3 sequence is CASKEAFLNTEAFF. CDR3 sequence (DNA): TGTGCCAGCAAAGAGGCCTTCCTGAACACTGAAGCTTTCTTT.

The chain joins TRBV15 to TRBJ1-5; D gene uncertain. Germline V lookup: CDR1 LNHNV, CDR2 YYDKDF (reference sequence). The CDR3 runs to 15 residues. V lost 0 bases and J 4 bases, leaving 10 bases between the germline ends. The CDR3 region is CATSRDLLRNQPQHF. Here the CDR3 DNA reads TGTGCCACCAGCAGAGATCTCTTGCGGAATCAGCCCCAGCATTTT.

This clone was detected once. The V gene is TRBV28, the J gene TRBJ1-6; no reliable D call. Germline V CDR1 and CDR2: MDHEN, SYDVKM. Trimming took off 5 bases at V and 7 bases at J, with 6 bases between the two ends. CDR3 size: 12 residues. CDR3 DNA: TGTGCCAGCAGTAATGGGAATTCACCCCTCCACTTT. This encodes CASSNGNSPLHF.

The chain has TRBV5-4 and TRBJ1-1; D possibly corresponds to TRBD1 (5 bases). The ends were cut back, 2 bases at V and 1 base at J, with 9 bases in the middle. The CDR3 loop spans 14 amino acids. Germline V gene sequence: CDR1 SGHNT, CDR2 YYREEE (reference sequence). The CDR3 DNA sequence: TGTGCCAGCAGCTTCAGTACAGGGAACACTGAAGCTTTCTTT. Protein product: CASSFSTGNTEAFF. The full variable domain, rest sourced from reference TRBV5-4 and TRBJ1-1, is ETGVTQSPTHLIKTRGQQVTLRCSSQSGHNTVSWYQQALGQGPQFIFQYYREEENGRGNFPPRFSGLQFPNYSSELNVNALELDDSALYLCASSFSTGNTEAFFGQGTRLTVV.

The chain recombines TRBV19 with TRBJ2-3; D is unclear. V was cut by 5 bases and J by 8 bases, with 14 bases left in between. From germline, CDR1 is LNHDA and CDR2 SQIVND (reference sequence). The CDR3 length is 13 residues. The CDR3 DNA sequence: TGTGCCAGTAGTGGCGCGAGTGGAGCTACGCAGTATTTT. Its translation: CASSGASGATQYF.

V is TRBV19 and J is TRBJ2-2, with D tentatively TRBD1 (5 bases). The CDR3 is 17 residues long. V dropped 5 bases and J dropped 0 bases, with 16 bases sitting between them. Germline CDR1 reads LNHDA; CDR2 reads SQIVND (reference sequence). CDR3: CASSPRGHLTNTGELFF. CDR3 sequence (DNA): TGTGCCAGTAGTCCCCGTGGACACCTCACGAACACCGGGGAGCTGTTTTTT.

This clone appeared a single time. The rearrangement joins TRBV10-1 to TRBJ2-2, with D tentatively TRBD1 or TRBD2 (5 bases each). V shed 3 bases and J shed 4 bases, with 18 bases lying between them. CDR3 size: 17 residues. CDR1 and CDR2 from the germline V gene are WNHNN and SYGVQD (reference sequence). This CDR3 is CASSDLRGTPGTGELFF. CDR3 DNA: TGCGCCAGCAGTGACCTGAGGGGCACCCCGGGCACCGGGGAGCTGTTTTTT.

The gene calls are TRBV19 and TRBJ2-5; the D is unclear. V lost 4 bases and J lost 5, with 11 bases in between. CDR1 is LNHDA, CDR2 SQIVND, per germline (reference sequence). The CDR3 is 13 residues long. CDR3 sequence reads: CASSNGLGETQYF. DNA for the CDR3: TGTGCCAGTAGTAATGGCCTAGGGGAGACCCAGTACTTC.

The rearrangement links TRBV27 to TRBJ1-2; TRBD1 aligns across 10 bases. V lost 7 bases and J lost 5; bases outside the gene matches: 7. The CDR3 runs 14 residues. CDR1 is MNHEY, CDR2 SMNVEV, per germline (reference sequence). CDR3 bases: TGTGCCAGCACCGATCCGGGACAGGGGTATGGCTACACCTTC. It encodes CASTDPGQGYGYTF.

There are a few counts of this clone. The CDR3 region has the DNA TGTGCCAGCAGTTCGACTAGCGGATCCTACGAGCAGTACTTC. It yields the protein CASSSTSGSYEQYF. The chain carries TRBV6-6 and TRBJ2-7, with TRBD2 matching over 9 bases. The CDR3 runs to 14 residues. The germline gives CDR1 MNHNY, CDR2 SVGAGI (reference sequence). After removal of 4 bases from V and 1 base from J, the junction contained 2 bases not matched to a gene.

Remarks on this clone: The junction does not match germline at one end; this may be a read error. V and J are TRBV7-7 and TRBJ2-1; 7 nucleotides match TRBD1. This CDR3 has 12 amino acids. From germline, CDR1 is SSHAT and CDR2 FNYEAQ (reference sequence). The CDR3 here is CASSSTGSEQFF. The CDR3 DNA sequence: TGTGCTAGCAGTTCGACAGGGAGCGAGCAGTTCTTC. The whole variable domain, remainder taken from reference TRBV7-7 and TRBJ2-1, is GAGVSQSPRYKVTKRGQDVTLRCDPISSHATLYWYQQALGQGPEFLTYFNYEAQPDKSGLPSDRFSAERPEGSISTLTIQRTEQRDSAMYRCASSSTGSEQFFGPGTRLTVL.